The clone carrying this TCR beta chain showed up many times. Trimming removed 7 bases from V and 4 bases from J, with 4 bases in between. Germline values: CDR1 SEHNR, CDR2 FQNEAQ (reference sequence). The CDR3 spans 11 residues. The source of the sample is a study of Graves' ophthalmopathy and Graves' hyperthyroidism. TCR beta CDR3 regions were amplified from RNA transcripts. RT-PCR in the first round used HTBI primers; a second-round multiplex PCR followed. MiXCR, applied by TCRdb to the multiplex PCR reads, yields one record per CDR3 protein. The table has about 700,000 distinct CDR3 sequences, about 38% seen once. None of the included patients had other autoimmune diseases, uncontrolled infections, pregnancy or lactation, as these led to exclusion. Thyroid ultrasound, orbital computed tomography, TRAb, serum thyroxine and clinical symptoms formed the basis of diagnosis. The PBMCs had their origin in more than 9.5 ml of fresh peripheral blood.

Material for sequencing was peripheral blood. V usage is TRBV7-9 and J usage is TRBJ2-2; D not resolved. The source is an adult man with Graves' ophthalmopathy. The CDR3 reads CASTFTGELFF. In DNA, the CDR3 is TGTGCCAGCACCTTCACCGGGGAGCTGTTTTTT.